What follows is one T cell receptor beta chain and its context. Its antigen is as yet unknown. Clones were sequenced by immunoSEQ multiplex PCR, and TCRdb holds only the in-frame ones, with some missing. The sample carries 600,000 to 700,000 clones, around 73% recorded once. This CDR3 contains 15 residues. CDR1 and CDR2 from the germline V gene are MNHEY and SMNVEV (reference sequence). With 3 bases removed from V and 1 base from J, the gap between germline ends came to 12 bases. This entry comes from a study of shared clonotypes between healthy human individuals. Study-level points and caveats: Generation of non-shared clonotypes was less probable than generation of clonotypes shared by all four donors.

The rearrangement uses TRBV27 and TRBJ1-2; D uncertain. This sequence originates from a woman aged 25 to 39 in good health. The specimen was memory CD4+ T cells sorted from blood. Documented subset: CD45RA-negative fraction. Written as DNA, the CDR3 is TGTGCCAGCAGTTTTTCAAGTAATAATAACTATGGCTACACCTTC. Translating it yields CASSFSSNNNYGYTF.